The T cell receptor beta chain described here comes from a study of blood T cell repertoires in COVID-19. About the study: COVID-19 samples collected from the United States, Italy and Spain covered acute and convalescent phases. In each case, the material was cDNA or gDNA derived from T cells, B-cell-depleted T cells, or PBMCs.

Original processing methods: Quantification of nucleated cells was approximated via reference gene primer amplification. Profiled with immunoSEQ multiplex PCR; TCRdb holds only in-frame clones, not every one. The V and J calls and clone size are taken from that table; D and trimming were inferred from the DNA. The sample lists 70,000 or so clones, roughly nine tenths occurring once. The V gene's germline CDR1 is MNHEY and CDR2 SMNVEV (reference sequence). The length of the CDR3 is 14 residues. This sequence originates from a man aged 45-65 years with acute or convalescent COVID-19. This chain joins TRBV27 and TRBJ2-1; the D gene is possibly TRBD1 (6 bases). Sequenced input: peripheral blood. CDR3 DNA: TGTGCGACAGGTTTAGGGCCATCCTACAATGAGCAGTTCTTC. Its protein is CATGLGPSYNEQFF.